Included here is one T cell receptor beta chain sequence, with context. What this receptor recognizes is not known. No much larger clone is present one base from it, and per-base qualities are unavailable. This entry is derived from a study of shared clonotypes between healthy human individuals (dated by TCRdb to about 2020). Study-level background: The cohort included three men and a couple of women between 18 and 49 years of age. For each donor, CD4 naive and CD4 memory were each run on three plates, CD8 naive on two plates, and CD8 memory on one plate. To estimate repertoire size and how much clonotypes are shared between individuals, the study performed deep sequencing of blood TCR repertoires from about 5 healthy adults. Libraries were prepared and TCR repertoires were sequenced by different laboratories using diverse techniques, in order to increase sequencing depth and limit assay-specific biases. Each donor's leukapheresis produced roughly between roughly 0.94 and 9.5 billion PBMCs.

Paper-wide results and their limitations: Even with the large sequencing depth, rarefaction of the sorted-subset datasets indicated that sequencing was incomplete. Sampling was limited to blood, and TCR repertoires in tissue likely differ from TCR repertoires in blood. When several donors were compared, the shared fraction of clonotypes was approximately 5% for naive CD4, 3.5% for naive CD8, 2.3% for memory CD4, and 0.35% to 0.4% for memory CD8. Larger estimated clonotype richness was generally found for naive subsets than for memory subsets. The genetic and exposure-history diversity represented was limited by the small number of donors. Based on pairwise subsampling, the degree of clonotype sharing among donors was expected to be affected by sequencing depth. Higher generation probabilities were observed for clonotypes shared by all four sorted-subset donors than for non-shared clonotypes.

CDR1 and CDR2, per the germline V gene (reference sequence), are SEHNR and FQNEAQ. Trimming takes 4 bases off V and 5 bases off J; junction bases not matched to a gene: 5. CDR3 length: 14 amino acids, cysteine to phenylalanine. Left in the record is the CDR3 DNA by itself, 42 bases read in frame from the first base. Using the deep immunoSEQ assay, multiplex PCR amplified TCR CDR3 regions from genomic DNA. Extracted genomic DNA from each cell subset was spread evenly across all wells of several immunoSEQ 96-well plates, with each plate serving as a replicate. For sorted subsets, about 210 ng of genomic DNA, equivalent to roughly 30,000 T cell genomes, went into each replicate PCR. Purified libraries were quantified with a Qubit 3.0 fluorometer, sized on a Bioanalyzer 2100, and re-quantified with the KAPA Library Quantification kit. A separate single-read 150-cycle Illumina NextSeq 550 flow cell was used to sequence each immunoSEQ 96-well plate. As for the authors' bioinformatics: Because the immunoSEQ output held only junctional sequences and lacked quality scores, the filtering could not match the filtering applied to full-length reads. To assign V/J genes and CDR3, sequences were annotated against IMGT germline references using PyIR, a Python wrapper for IgBLAST v1.9. Reads were removed for weak V/J assignments (E-value above 1e-6), missing CDR3, stop codons, out-of-frame junctions, or ambiguous translated residues. V3J clonotypes were defined as sequences sharing an identical inferred V gene, J gene, and CDR3 amino acid sequence. The percentage overlap between two repertoires was calculated by dividing the number of shared unique clonotypes by the size of the smaller repertoire. Richness of each repertoire was evaluated using RTK rarefaction, the Chao1 estimator, and Recon v2.1 estimates of unobserved clonotypes. Generation probabilities were computed with OLGA for all TCRbeta clonotypes obtained by the gDNA method from several donors. What TCRdb holds here is the immuneACCESS table cut down to in-frame rearrangements. Part of the clones is not present; checked against another copy, under half of the missing clones reflect an unresolved V gene, and the others are unexplained. V and J calls plus clone size are reproduced from that table; the DNA served to infer D and trimming. This sample lists roughly 2.1 million clones; 85% to 95% were detected once. The top ten hold more than 1.5% of the sample.

CD8 naive samples consisted of CD45RO-negative cells that were positively selected for CCR7, yielding a CD45RA+CCR7+ population without TemRA cells. The donors were healthy, HIV-negative adults with no recently reported acute infections or vaccinations. Every donor was a Caucasian adult residing in Nashville, Tennessee, USA. Blood was obtained by leukapheresis, after which PBMCs were separated by Ficoll-Histopaque density gradient centrifugation and cryopreserved in liquid nitrogen vapor phase. Analytical flow cytometry was used to check the purity and quantity of each magnetically sorted T cell population. Each sorted fraction had its genomic DNA isolated and then quantified by UV absorbance on a Nanodrop 2000c.

The clonotype originates from a man aged 18 to 30 in good health. Some clones in this sample may be carry-over from other donors' samples. Sequences were obtained from naive CD8+ T cells from PBMCs. The cell subset or site label on this specimen signifies: CD45RA+CCR7+. The V and J segments used are TRBV7-9 and TRBJ1-2; 9 nucleotides in the junction match TRBD1. The CDR3 reads CASSSVDRGYGYTF. The DNA reads TGTGCCAGCAGCTCCGTGGACAGGGGTTATGGCTACACCTTC.